The T cell receptor beta chain described here comes from a study of T cells after yellow fever vaccination. Trimming took 4 bases from V and 2 from J, leaving 14 bases between them. The germline gives CDR1 LGHDT, CDR2 YNNKEL (reference sequence). CDR3 length: 15 amino acids. This clonotype was observed a handful of times. As TCR cDNA was made by 5'RACE template switching, a universal primer site and UMIs were added. TCRdb reprocessed the 5' RACE reads via MiXCR and lists one record per CDR3 protein. The sample comprises 150,000 to 200,000 distinct CDR3 sequences, roughly a tenth of which are singletons, and approximately 35% rests with the top ten.

Specimen: CD8+ T cells sorted from PBMCs, collected 45 days after the yellow fever booster vaccination. This TCR derives from a young man who received the YFV17D yellow fever vaccine. The gene calls are TRBV3-1 and TRBJ1-2; D might be TRBD1 (5 bases). In DNA form, the CDR3 reads TGTGCCAGCAGCCTTTCGGGGGGTCCGAACTATGGCTACACCTTC. Translating gives CASSLSGGPNYGYTF.